This T cell receptor beta chain came from a study of STAT5B mutations in CD4+ large granular lymphocyte leukemia (dated by TCRdb to between 2021 and 2023). Notes on the research overall: Among the healthy controls, the CDR3 'QG' motif was associated with a particular HLA allele. The study compared the TCRbeta repertoires of patients with CD4+ T-cell large granular lymphocyte leukemia against the TCRbeta repertoires of healthy blood donors. The purity of purified fractions was confirmed by flow cytometry on FACSCanto II or FACSVerse to exceed 95% among lymphocytes. Here is what the overall study found, with its caveats: The data were not HLA-matched, and the relatively small sample size could explain the higher clonality seen in CD4+ compared with CD8+ T-LGLL. CD4-sorted patient repertoires appeared more clonal than healthy CD4+ repertoires, and this difference persisted after removing the putative leukemic clones. Main leukemic clonotypes were private to each patient, although 25% to 30% of the main leukemic clonotypes were found at low frequency in the non-leukemic repertoires of other patients. TRBV06-family usage was enriched among the top patient clones (8/27) compared with healthy controls (2/35).

The immunoSEQ assay at survey resolution was used to sequence TCRbeta rearrangements from genomic DNA. As for the authors' bioinformatics: A lowest detectable productive clonotype frequency of 2.59 x 10-5 was observed in the TCR sequencing data. Only productive TCRbeta rearrangements, defined as complete and in-frame sequences, were included in the analyses. Clonality for each sample was calculated as Simpson clonality in the immunoSEQ Analyzer version 3.0. Clones were categorized by frequency as very rare, small, medium, large (1-20%) or hyperexpanded (>20%). OLGA 1.2.3 estimated generation probabilities, VDJtools produced V-gene circos plots, VDJdb was queried for specificities, and GLIPH identified CDR3 motifs. TCRdb's version of the immuneACCESS table is confined to in-frame rearrangements and falls short of the full clone set. An unresolved V gene accounts for under half of the shortfall where checked; the remainder is of unknown origin. The DNA gave D and trimming, while V, J and clone size come from that table. The sample includes roughly 46,000 clones, with about 80% observed a single time. In total, the top ten clones hold 0.3% to 0.4% of the sample.

V and J lose 8 bases and 2 bases, and a span of 16 bases separates them. The germline V gene provides CDR1 MNHEY and CDR2 SVGAGI. From its cysteine to its phenylalanine, the CDR3 spans 14 amino acids. The only DNA kept is the CDR3, 42 bases in frame from the first base. Healthy controls were approximately 40 blood donors whose buffy coats came from the Finnish Red Cross blood service. All TCR-sequenced material derived from peripheral blood: patient blood samples and healthy donor buffy coats. Peripheral blood mononuclear cells were isolated by Ficoll-Hypaque gradient centrifugation. For the healthy controls, CD4+ cells were obtained from buffy coats by magnetic purification. The Gentra Puregene Cell and Tissue kit was used to extract genomic DNA, and a Qubit 2.0 fluorometer was used to measure the amount of genomic DNA. A word on this clone: Its antigen is unknown. Base-call qualities are not available, and no considerably larger clone is one nucleotide away.

The source material was CD4+ T cells from blood buffy coats. The TCR comes from a human donor in good health. The rearranged segments are TRBV6-5 and TRBJ2-7; D gene: possibly TRBD1, on 6 matching bases. The CDR3 region reads CASHRDTGTYEQYF. In nucleotide form, the sequence is TGTGCCAGCCACCGGGACACGGGGACCTACGAGCAGTACTTC.